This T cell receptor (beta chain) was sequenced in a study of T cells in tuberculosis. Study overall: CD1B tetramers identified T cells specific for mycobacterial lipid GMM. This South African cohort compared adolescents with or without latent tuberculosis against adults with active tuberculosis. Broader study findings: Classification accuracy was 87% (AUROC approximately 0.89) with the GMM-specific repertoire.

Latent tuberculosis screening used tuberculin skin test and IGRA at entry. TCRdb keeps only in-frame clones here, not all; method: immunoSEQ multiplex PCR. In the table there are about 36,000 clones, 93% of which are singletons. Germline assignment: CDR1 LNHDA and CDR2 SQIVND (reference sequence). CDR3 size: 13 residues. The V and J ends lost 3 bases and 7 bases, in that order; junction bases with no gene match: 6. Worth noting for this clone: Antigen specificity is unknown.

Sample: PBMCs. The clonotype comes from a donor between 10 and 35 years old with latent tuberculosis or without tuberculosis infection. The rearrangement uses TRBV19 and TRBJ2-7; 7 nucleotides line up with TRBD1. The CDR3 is CASSMTGPGEQYF. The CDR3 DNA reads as TGTGCCAGTAGTATGACAGGGCCGGGGGAGCAGTACTTC. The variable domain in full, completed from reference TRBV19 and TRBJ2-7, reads DGGITQSPKYLFRKEGQNVTLSCEQNLNHDAMYWYRQDPGQGLRLIYYSQIVNDFQKGDIAEGYSVSREKKESFPLTVTSAQKNPTAFYLCASSMTGPGEQYFGPGTRLTVT.